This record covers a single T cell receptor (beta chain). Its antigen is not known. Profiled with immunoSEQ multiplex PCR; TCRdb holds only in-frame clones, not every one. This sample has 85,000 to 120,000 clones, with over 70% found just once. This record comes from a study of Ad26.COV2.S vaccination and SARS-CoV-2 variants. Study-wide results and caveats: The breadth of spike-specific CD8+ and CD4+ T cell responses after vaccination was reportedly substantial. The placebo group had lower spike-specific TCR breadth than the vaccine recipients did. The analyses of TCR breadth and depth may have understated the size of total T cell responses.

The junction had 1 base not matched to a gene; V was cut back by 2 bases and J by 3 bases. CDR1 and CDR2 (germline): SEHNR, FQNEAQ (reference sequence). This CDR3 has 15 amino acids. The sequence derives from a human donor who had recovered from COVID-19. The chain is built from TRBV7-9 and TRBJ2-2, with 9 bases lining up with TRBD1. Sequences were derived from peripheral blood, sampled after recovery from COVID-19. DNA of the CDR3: TGTGCCAGCAGCTTATGGGACAGGGACACCGGGGAGCTGTTTTTT. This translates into CASSLWDRDTGELFF.